This record covers a single TCR beta chain. Its antigen is unidentified. The data belong to a study of T cell responses to AZD1222 COVID-19 vaccine. Whole-study findings and limits: Spike-specific TCR breadth and depth rose after two AZD1222 doses. Baseline antibody screening turned up just 6 or 7 seropositive AZD1222 recipients. Mostly white British, mostly female donors; authors suggested clonal diversity may be underestimated.

Libraries were prepared by immunoSEQ multiplex PCR; TCRdb keeps only in-frame clonotypes and omits some of them. The sample gives tens of thousands of clones, roughly 90% of which show up once; over 1.1% is in the top ten. CDR3 length equals 14 residues. Germline CDR1 reads MDHEN; CDR2 reads SYDVKM. Deletions cut 3 bases from V and 11 bases from J, with 19 bases between. The receptor's source is an adult who received the AZD1222 COVID-19 vaccine. Sequenced here: peripheral blood, sampled 28 days after the second AZD1222 dose. The chain carries TRBV28 and TRBJ1-2, with D possibly TRBD1 on 6 matching bases. The DNA of the CDR3 is TGTGCCAGCAGTTTTGGCGACAGGCCGACCAGTTACACCTTC. It codes for CASSFGDRPTSYTF.